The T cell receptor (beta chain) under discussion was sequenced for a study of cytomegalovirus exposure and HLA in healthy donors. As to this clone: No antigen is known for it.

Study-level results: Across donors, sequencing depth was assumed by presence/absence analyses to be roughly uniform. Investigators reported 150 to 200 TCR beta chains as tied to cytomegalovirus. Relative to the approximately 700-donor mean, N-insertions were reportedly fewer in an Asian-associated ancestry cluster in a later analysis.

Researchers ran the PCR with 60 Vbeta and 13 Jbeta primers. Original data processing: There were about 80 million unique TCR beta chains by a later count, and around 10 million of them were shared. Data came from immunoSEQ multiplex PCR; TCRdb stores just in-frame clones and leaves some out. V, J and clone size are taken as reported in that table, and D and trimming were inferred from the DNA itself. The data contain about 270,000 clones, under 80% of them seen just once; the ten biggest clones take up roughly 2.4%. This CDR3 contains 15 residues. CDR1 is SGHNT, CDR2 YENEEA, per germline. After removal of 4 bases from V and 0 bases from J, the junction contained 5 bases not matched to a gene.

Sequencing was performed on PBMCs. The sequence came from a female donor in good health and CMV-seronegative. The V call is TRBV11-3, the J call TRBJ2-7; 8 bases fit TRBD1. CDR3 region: CASSSGQGSSYEQYF. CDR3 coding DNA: TGTGCCAGCAGCTCCGGACAGGGAAGCTCCTACGAGCAGTACTTC.